The T cell receptor beta chain under discussion was sequenced for a study of blood T cell repertoires in COVID-19. Study context: Collection of acute and convalescent COVID-19 samples took place in the United States, Italy and Spain. PBMCs, B-cell-depleted T cells, or T cells provided the cDNA or gDNA that made up the material.

Germline CDR1 reads SGHRS; CDR2 reads YFSETQ. The CDR3 covers 14 residues. Deletions cut 0 bases from V and 5 bases from J, with 11 bases between. Per the original data handling: Estimates of nucleated cell counts were drawn from the amplification of reference gene primers. Clones were read by immunoSEQ multiplex PCR, and TCRdb kept only the in-frame ones, dropping some. Clone size and the V and J calls come from that table; the DNA yielded D and trimming. The table lists tens of thousands of clones, 70% to 85% of them singletons. Specimen: peripheral blood. The chain couples TRBV5-1 to TRBJ1-1; D possibly corresponds to TRBD1 (6 bases). The origin of this receptor is a human donor with acute or convalescent COVID-19. The donor label of this sample is uncertain. DNA for the CDR3: TGCGCCAGCAGCTTGGAAGGGGGTAGGACTGAAGCTTTCTTT. It is translated as CASSLEGGRTEAFF.